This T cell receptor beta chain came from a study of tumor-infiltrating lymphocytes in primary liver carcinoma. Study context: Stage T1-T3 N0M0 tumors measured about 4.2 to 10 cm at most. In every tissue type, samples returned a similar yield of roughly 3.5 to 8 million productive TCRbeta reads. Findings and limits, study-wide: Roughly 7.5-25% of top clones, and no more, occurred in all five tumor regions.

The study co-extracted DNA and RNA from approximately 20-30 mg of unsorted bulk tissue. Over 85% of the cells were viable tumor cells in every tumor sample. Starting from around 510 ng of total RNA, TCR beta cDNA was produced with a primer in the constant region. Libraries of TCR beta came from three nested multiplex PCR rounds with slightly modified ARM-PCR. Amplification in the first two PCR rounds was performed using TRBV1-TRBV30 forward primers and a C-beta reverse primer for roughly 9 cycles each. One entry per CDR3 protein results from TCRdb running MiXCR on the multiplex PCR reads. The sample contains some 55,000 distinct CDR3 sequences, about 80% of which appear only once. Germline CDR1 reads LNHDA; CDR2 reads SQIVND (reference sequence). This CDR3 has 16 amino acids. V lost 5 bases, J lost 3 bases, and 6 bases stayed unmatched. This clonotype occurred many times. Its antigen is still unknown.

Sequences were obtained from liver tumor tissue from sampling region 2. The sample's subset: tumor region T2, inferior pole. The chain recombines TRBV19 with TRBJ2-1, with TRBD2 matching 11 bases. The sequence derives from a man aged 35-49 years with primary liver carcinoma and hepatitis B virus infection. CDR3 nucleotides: TGTGCCAGTAGTCCCCGAGGGACTAGCGGCTACAATGAGCAGTTCTTC. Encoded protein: CASSPRGTSGYNEQFF. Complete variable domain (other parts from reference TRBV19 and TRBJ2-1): DGGITQSPKYLFRKEGQNVTLSCEQNLNHDAMYWYRQDPGQGLRLIYYSQIVNDFQKGDIAEGYSVSREKKESFPLTVTSAQKNPTAFYLCASSPRGTSGYNEQFFGPGTRLTVL.